This passage covers 18 T cell receptor beta chains from one sample sequenced in a study of beta chain features in type 1 diabetes. The whole isolated RNA underwent reverse transcription, so sequencing captured expressed TCRB transcripts. TCRdb keeps only in-frame clones here, not all; method: immunoSEQ multiplex PCR. This sample yields about 260,000 clones, of which roughly 21% are seen a single time; less than 0.035% belongs to the top ten. General observations from the study: The study found moderately but significantly shorter TCRB CDR3s in all four CD4+ subsets of Type 1 diabetes patients.

These TCRs' antigens remain unknown. Source material: naive CD4+ T cells from blood. The receptors shown here come from a middle-aged woman with type 1 diabetes.

This rearrangement joins TRBV10-3 to TRBJ2-3, with D unresolved. V lost 0 bases, J lost 2 bases, and 21 bases lay in between. CDR1 is ENHRY and CDR2 is SYGVKD in the germline V gene. The CDR3 consists of 19 residues. The CDR3 here is CAISESSPTTHLPTDTQYF. The CDR3 DNA reads as TGTGCCATCAGTGAGTCGAGCCCCACTACACACTTACCCACAGATACGCAGTATTTT.

This clone was counted between two and nine times. The chain couples TRBV15 to TRBJ2-1; TRBD2 aligns across 7 bases. The trim removed 3 bases at V and 0 bases at J, leaving 8 bases unmatched. The CDR3 covers 17 residues. CDR1 is LNHNV and CDR2 is YYDKDF in the germline V gene (reference sequence). DNA of the CDR3: TGTGCCACCAGCAGGCTCGTGAGCGGGGTCTCCTACAATGAGCAGTTCTTC. It specifies CATSRLVSGVSYNEQFF.

This rearrangement joins TRBV29-1 to TRBJ1-2, with D perhaps TRBD1 (5 bases). The CDR3 length is 11 residues. Germline assignment: CDR1 SQVTM and CDR2 ANQGSEA. V was shortened by 5 bases and J by 7 bases, with 11 bases between the two germline ends. The CDR3 loop reads CSVPRGFGYTF. As DNA, the CDR3 is TGCAGCGTTCCACGGGGGTTTGGCTACACCTTC.

V gene TRBV5-1 combines with J gene TRBJ1-1, with TRBD1 as a possible D gene (6 bases). The germline V gene has CDR1 SGHRS and CDR2 YFSETQ. The V end was cut by 2 bases, the J end by 1 base, with 9 bases between. The CDR3 runs 14 residues. The CDR3 region has the DNA TGCGCCAGCAGCTTCGACAGGAAGAACACTGAAGCTTTCTTT. This sequence encodes CASSFDRKNTEAFF.

This clone has a handful of counts. The chain is built from TRBV6-5 and TRBJ1-5; TRBD1 aligns across 9 bases. Trimming removed 2 bases from V and 7 bases from J; junction bases left unmatched: 3. Germline V gene data show CDR1 as MNHEY and CDR2 as SVGAGI. The CDR3 runs to 14 residues. The CDR3 is CASSYEGQGQPQHF. As DNA, the CDR3 is TGTGCCAGCAGTTACGAGGGACAGGGACAGCCCCAGCATTTT.

This clone has just one count. The chain carries TRBV7-2 and TRBJ1-5, with TRBD1 matching over 7 bases. The CDR3 runs to 14 residues. The V and J ends lost 4 bases and 5 bases, in that order; junction bases with no gene match: 5. Germline V gene data show CDR1 as SGHTA and CDR2 as FQGNSA. CDR3 in amino acids: CASSSQGGDQPQHF. The CDR3 coding sequence is TGTGCCAGCAGCTCCCAGGGGGGTGATCAGCCCCAGCATTTT.

The V gene is TRBV5-1, the J gene TRBJ1-2, with TRBD1 as a possible D gene (6 bases). There are 13 residues in the CDR3. The V gene lost 2 bases and the J gene lost 6 bases, with 11 bases spanning the gap. In germline, CDR1 is SGHRS, CDR2 YFSETQ. The CDR3 loop reads CASSLQGTDGYTF. The CDR3 bases are TGCGCCAGCAGCTTACAGGGAACAGATGGCTACACCTTC. Using reference TRBV5-1 and TRBJ1-2 for the parts outside the CDR3, the full variable domain is KAGVTQTPRYLIKTRGQQVTLSCSPISGHRSVSWYQQTPGQGLQFLFEYFSETQRNKGNFPGRFSGRQFSNSRSEMNVSTLELGDSALYLCASSLQGTDGYTFGSGTRLTVV.

This clone was observed a handful of times. The V gene is TRBV11-2, the J gene TRBJ2-2, with no clear D. The CDR3 sequence is 14 residues long. V shed 5 bases and J shed 2 bases, with 9 bases lying between them. Germline V gene data show CDR1 as SGHAT and CDR2 as FQNNGV. CDR3 nucleotide sequence: TGTGCCAGCAGCGAGCTAAGAAACACCGGGGAGCTGTTTTTT. This translates into CASSELRNTGELFF. Together with reference TRBV11-2 and TRBJ2-2, the CDR3 gives the full variable domain: EAGVAQSPRYKIIEKRQSVAFWCNPISGHATLYWYQQILGQGPKLLIQFQNNGVVDDSQLPKDRFSAERLKGVDSTLKIQPAKLEDSAVYLCASSELRNTGELFFGEGSRLTVL.

The chain carries TRBV27 and TRBJ2-7; weak D call: TRBD1 (6 bases). The CDR3 runs 14 residues. Germline V gene lookup returns CDR1 MNHEY and CDR2 SMNVEV (reference sequence). V lost 3 bases and J 6 bases, leaving 15 bases between the germline ends. The CDR3 sequence: CASSLWQGIAEQYF. In nucleotides, the CDR3 is TGTGCCAGCAGTTTGTGGCAGGGGATTGCCGAGCAGTACTTC.

V gene TRBV2 combines with J gene TRBJ1-1, with D uncertain. V gave up 3 bases and J gave up 2 bases, with 16 bases separating them. The germline V gene has CDR1 SNHLY and CDR2 FYNNEI. The CDR3 has 16 amino acids. The chain's CDR3 is CASSDRTGILNTEAFF. The CDR3 DNA follows: TGTGCCAGCAGTGATAGGACGGGAATCCTTAACACTGAAGCTTTCTTT.

V and J are TRBV4-1 and TRBJ1-2; maybe TRBD1 (6 bases). The germline V gene encodes CDR1 MGHRA and CDR2 YSYEKL. The CDR3 has 16 residues. Trimming removed 1 base at V and 7 bases at J, with 19 bases between. This chain's CDR3 is CASSQGVKQGRPGYTF. The CDR3, as DNA: TGCGCCAGCAGCCAAGGGGTCAAACAGGGAAGGCCTGGCTACACCTTC.

The sample holds a few counts of this clone. The rearrangement uses TRBV25-1 and TRBJ2-7; 12 bases agree with TRBD2. V was clipped by 4 bases and J by 2 bases; unmatched bases: 3. Germline V gene lookup returns CDR1 MGHDK and CDR2 SYGVNS. The CDR3 runs 15 residues. The chain's CDR3 is CASSVGLAGPYEQYF. CDR3 nucleotide sequence: TGTGCCAGCAGTGTAGGACTAGCGGGGCCCTACGAGCAGTACTTC.

The chain recombines TRBV9 with TRBJ2-2, with 7 bases that match TRBD1. The V gene end was trimmed by 0 bases and the J gene end by 5 bases; junction bases not matched to a gene: 4. The CDR3 sequence is 15 residues long. The germline gives CDR1 SGDLS, CDR2 YYNGEE. CDR3 sequence reads: CASSVGGTATGELFF. In DNA, the CDR3 is TGTGCCAGCAGCGTAGGAGGGACAGCTACCGGGGAGCTGTTTTTT.

V and J are TRBV2 and TRBJ1-2; weak D call: TRBD1 (5 bases). The CDR3 has 12 residues. Germline loops: CDR1 SNHLY, CDR2 FYNNEI. Trimming took 7 bases from V and 4 from J, leaving 10 bases between them. The CDR3 coding sequence is TGTGCCAGCAAGGACACTTTCTATGGCTACACCTTC. It specifies CASKDTFYGYTF.

V usage is TRBV4-1 and J usage is TRBJ2-1, with 10 bases matching TRBD2. Trimming removed 1 base from V and 4 bases from J; junction bases left unmatched: 19. The length of the CDR3 is 21 residues. Germline V lookup: CDR1 MGHRA, CDR2 YSYEKL. For the CDR3, the DNA is TGCGCCAGCAGCCAAGCGGTACTAGCGGGAATAGGAGGAGGAGGGTACAATGAGCAGTTCTTC. Translating gives CASSQAVLAGIGGGGYNEQFF.

V usage is TRBV2 and J usage is TRBJ2-2; D may be TRBD2 (6 bases). CDR3 length: 16 residues. V lost 1 base and J 1 base, leaving 10 bases between the germline ends. The germline V gene has CDR1 SNHLY and CDR2 FYNNEI. The CDR3 DNA reads as TGTGCCAGCAGTGAAGAAGGGCGGGGGAACACCGGGGAGCTGTTTTTT. Encoded protein: CASSEEGRGNTGELFF.

This chain connects TRBV2 to TRBJ1-4, with TRBD1 matching over 9 bases. Germline-derived CDR1 and CDR2 are SNHLY and FYNNEI. This CDR3 has 14 amino acids. The V gene end was trimmed by 6 bases and the J gene end by 6 bases; junction bases not matched to a gene: 5. The CDR3 DNA is TGTGCCAGCAGGCTTACAGGGGGCTATGAAAAACTGTTTTTT. Its protein is CASRLTGGYEKLFF. The full variable domain, rest sourced from reference TRBV2 and TRBJ1-4, is EPEVTQTPSHQVTQMGQEVILRCVPISNHLYFYWYRQILGQKVEFLVSFYNNEISEKSEIFDDQFSVERPDGSNFTLKIRSTKLEDSAMYFCASRLTGGYEKLFFGSGTQLSVL.

V usage is TRBV7-9 and J usage is TRBJ2-1; 9 positions agree with TRBD1. Germline CDR1 and CDR2: SEHNR and FQNEAQ (reference sequence). The CDR3 totals 14 residues. The ends lost 1 base at V and 7 bases at J; junction bases unmatched: 2. The CDR3 here is CASSLDGTGNEQFF. Written as DNA, the CDR3 is TGTGCCAGCAGCTTAGATGGGACAGGGAATGAGCAGTTCTTC.